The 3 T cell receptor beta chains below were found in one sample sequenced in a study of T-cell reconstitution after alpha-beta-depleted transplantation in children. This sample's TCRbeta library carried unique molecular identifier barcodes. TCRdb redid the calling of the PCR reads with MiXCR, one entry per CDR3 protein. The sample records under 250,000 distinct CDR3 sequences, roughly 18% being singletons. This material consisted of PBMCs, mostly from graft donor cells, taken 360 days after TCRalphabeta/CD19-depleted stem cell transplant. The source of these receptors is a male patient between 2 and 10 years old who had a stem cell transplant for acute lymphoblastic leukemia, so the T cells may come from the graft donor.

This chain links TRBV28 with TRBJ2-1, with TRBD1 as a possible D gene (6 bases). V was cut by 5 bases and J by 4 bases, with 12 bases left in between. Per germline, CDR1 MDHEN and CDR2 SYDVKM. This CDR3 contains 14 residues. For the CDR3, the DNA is TGTGCCAGCAGTACCGGGACACTTTACAATGAGCAGTTCTTC. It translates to CASSTGTLYNEQFF.

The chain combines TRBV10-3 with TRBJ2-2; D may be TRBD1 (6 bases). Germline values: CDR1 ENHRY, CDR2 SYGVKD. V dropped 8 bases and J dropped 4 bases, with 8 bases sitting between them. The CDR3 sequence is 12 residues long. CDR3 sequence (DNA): TGTGCCATCGAAGGGGGCACCGGGGAGCTGTTTTTT. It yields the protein CAIEGGTGELFF.

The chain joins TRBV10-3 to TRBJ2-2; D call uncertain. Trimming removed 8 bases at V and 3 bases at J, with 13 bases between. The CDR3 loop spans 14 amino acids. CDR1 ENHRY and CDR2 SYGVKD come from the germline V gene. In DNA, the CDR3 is TGTGCCATCGGTTCGTTGTCCTACACCGGGGAGCTGTTTTTT. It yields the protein CAIGSLSYTGELFF.